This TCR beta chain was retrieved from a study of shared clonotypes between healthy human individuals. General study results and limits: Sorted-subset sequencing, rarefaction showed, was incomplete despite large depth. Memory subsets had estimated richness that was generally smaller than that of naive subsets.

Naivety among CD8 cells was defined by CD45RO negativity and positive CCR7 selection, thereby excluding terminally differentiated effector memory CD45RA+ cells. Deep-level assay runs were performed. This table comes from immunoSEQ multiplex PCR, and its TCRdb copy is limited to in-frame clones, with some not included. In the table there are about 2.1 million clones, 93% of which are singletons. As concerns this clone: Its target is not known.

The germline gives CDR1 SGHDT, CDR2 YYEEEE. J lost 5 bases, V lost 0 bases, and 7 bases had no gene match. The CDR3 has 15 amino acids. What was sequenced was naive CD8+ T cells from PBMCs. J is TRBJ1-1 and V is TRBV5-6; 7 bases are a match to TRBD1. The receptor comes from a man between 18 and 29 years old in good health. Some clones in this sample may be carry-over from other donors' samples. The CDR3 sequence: CASSLETGWLTEAFF. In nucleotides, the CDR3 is TGTGCCAGCAGCTTGGAGACAGGGTGGTTGACTGAAGCTTTCTTT. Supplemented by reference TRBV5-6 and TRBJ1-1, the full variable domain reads DAGVTQSPTHLIKTRGQQVTLRCSPKSGHDTVSWYQQALGQGPQFIFQYYEEEERQRGNFPDRFSGHQFPNYSSELNVNALLLGDSALYLCASSLETGWLTEAFFGQGTRLTVV.